This TCR beta chain was profiled in a study of blood T cell repertoires in COVID-19. Overall study context: Collection of acute and convalescent COVID-19 samples took place in the United States, Italy and Spain.

Produced via immunoSEQ multiplex PCR; TCRdb's table is partial and in-frame only. The top ten hold about 4% of the sample, which has roughly 250,000 clones, approximately 84% seen once. The sequence came from a man aged 50 to 60 with acute or convalescent COVID-19. Sequenced material: peripheral blood.

The CDR3 DNA reads TGCGCCAGCAGCCCCCAGGGGGGCGGGCGCAATGAGCAGTTCTTC. It translates to CASSPQGGGRNEQFF. This chain links TRBV5-1 with TRBJ2-1; a possible D gene is TRBD1 (7 bases). From germline, CDR1 is SGHRS and CDR2 YFSETQ. The CDR3 totals 15 residues. V dropped 4 bases and J dropped 6 bases, with 17 bases sitting between them.